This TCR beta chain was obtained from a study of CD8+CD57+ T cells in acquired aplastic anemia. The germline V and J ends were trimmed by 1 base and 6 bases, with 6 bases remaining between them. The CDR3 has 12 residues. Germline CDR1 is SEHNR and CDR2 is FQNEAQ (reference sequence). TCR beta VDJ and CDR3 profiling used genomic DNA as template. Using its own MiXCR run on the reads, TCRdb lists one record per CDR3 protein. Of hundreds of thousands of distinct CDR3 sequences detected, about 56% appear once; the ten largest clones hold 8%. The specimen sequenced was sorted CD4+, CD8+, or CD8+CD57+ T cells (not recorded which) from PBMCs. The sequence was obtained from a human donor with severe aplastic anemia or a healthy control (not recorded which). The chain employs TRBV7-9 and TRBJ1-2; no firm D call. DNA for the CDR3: TGTGCCAGCAGCTTAGAGGTAGATGGCTACACCTTC. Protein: CASSLEVDGYTF.